Following are 14 T cell receptor beta chains from one sample sequenced in a study of technical replicates of blood from several donors. Assay: immunoSEQ multiplex PCR; the TCRdb copy retains only in-frame clones and omits some. Counted here are about 73,000 clones, just over 90% occurring once; the ten biggest clones make up roughly 0.25%. Sequenced input: T cells isolated from PBMCs. These receptor sequences come from a human donor in good health.

The chain carries TRBV6-5 and TRBJ1-2, with D possibly being TRBD1 (6 bases). This CDR3 spans 14 amino acids. Trimming took 2 bases from V and 7 from J, leaving 14 bases between them. CDR1 is MNHEY, CDR2 SVGAGI, per germline. This CDR3 reads CASSYGSQGIGYTF. CDR3 sequence (DNA): TGTGCCAGCAGTTACGGGAGTCAGGGGATTGGCTACACCTTC.

The chain combines TRBV30 with TRBJ2-1; 7 nucleotides align to TRBD2. The CDR3 length is 13 residues. CDR1 GTSNPN and CDR2 SVGIG come from the germline V gene (reference sequence). V lost 0 bases and J lost 4; bases outside the gene matches: 0. CDR3 nucleotide sequence: TGTGCCTGGAGTGTGGGAGGGTACAATGAGCAGTTCTTC. Protein sequence: CAWSVGGYNEQFF.

This chain links TRBV7-6 with TRBJ1-1, with 9 bases fitting TRBD1. This CDR3 is 14 amino acids long. V was clipped by 1 base and J by 5 bases; unmatched bases: 2. Looked up from germline, CDR1 is SGHVS and CDR2 is FNYEAQ. CDR3 sequence (DNA): TGTGCCAGCAGCTTAGGGACAGGGGATACTGAAGCTTTCTTT. Encoded protein: CASSLGTGDTEAFF.

The V gene is TRBV30, the J gene TRBJ1-5, with TRBD1 matching over 7 bases. V dropped 0 bases and J dropped 3; count of bases not matched to a gene: 5. Germline V gene sequence: CDR1 GTSNPN, CDR2 SVGIG (reference sequence). This CDR3 region has 15 residues. The CDR3 reads CAWSVGQTINQPQHF. In DNA form, the CDR3 reads TGTGCCTGGAGTGTGGGACAGACGATCAATCAGCCCCAGCATTTT.

V and J are TRBV11-2 and TRBJ2-7, with 7 nucleotides matching TRBD2. This CDR3 has 15 residues. Germline V CDR1 and CDR2: SGHAT, FQNNGV. V was clipped by 1 base and J by 0 bases; unmatched bases: 3. In DNA, the CDR3 is TGTGCCAGCAGCTTAGGTCCTAGCGGCTCCTACGAGCAGTACTTC. This sequence encodes CASSLGPSGSYEQYF.

The chain combines TRBV10-3 with TRBJ2-5; 9 bases align to TRBD2. Germline V gene lookup returns CDR1 ENHRY and CDR2 SYGVKD. The junction had 11 bases not matched to a gene; V was cut back by 6 bases and J by 3 bases. The CDR3 has 16 residues. This chain's CDR3 is CAIRETSGGSKETQYF. CDR3 coding DNA: TGTGCCATCAGGGAGACTAGCGGAGGGTCTAAAGAGACCCAGTACTTC.

The chain has TRBV4-2 and TRBJ2-1; 7 bases fit TRBD1. CDR1 is LGHNA and CDR2 is YNFKEQ in the germline V gene. CDR3 size: 17 residues. Unmatched junction bases numbered 9, after V lost 4 bases and J lost 0 bases. The CDR3 DNA sequence: TGTGCCAGCAGCCCGAAGGTCAGGGGGAACTCCTACAATGAGCAGTTCTTC. It translates to CASSPKVRGNSYNEQFF.

The chain recombines TRBV11-2 with TRBJ2-1, with 7 bases aligning to TRBD1. Per germline, CDR1 SGHAT and CDR2 FQNNGV. CDR3 length equals 14 residues. Trimming removed 7 bases from V and 7 bases from J; junction bases left unmatched: 10. Here the CDR3 reads CASTPRQGGNEQFF. In nucleotides, the CDR3 is TGTGCCAGCACCCCTAGACAGGGCGGTAATGAGCAGTTCTTC.

About this clone: A read error may account for a junction end that differs from germline. The chain carries TRBV6-1 and TRBJ1-2; tentative D call: TRBD1 (5 bases). The CDR3 has 15 amino acids. Germline lookup yields CDR1 MNHNS and CDR2 SASEGT. The CDR3, as DNA: TGCGGATCGCGGTGGGGGGGAGCAGCTAACTATGGCTACACCTTC. Its protein product is CGSRWGGAANYGYTF.

J is TRBJ2-7 and V is TRBV7-3; tentatively, D is TRBD2 (5 bases). The germline gives CDR1 SGHTA, CDR2 FQGTGA. Deletions cut 4 bases from V and 0 bases from J, with 7 bases between. This CDR3 is 13 amino acids long. CDR3 sequence reads: CASSSTSSYEQYF. The CDR3 DNA is TGTGCCAGCAGCTCAACTAGCTCCTACGAGCAGTACTTC.

This rearrangement joins TRBV5-6 to TRBJ2-5; 7 bases align to TRBD1. Germline CDR1 reads SGHDT; CDR2 reads YYEEEE. CDR3 length: 13 amino acids. V shed 4 bases, J shed 5 bases, and the junction held 5 bases outside the gene matches. This chain's CDR3 is CASSLQGRETQYF. In DNA, the CDR3 is TGTGCCAGCAGCCTACAGGGGCGGGAGACCCAGTACTTC.

The rearrangement joins TRBV28 to TRBJ2-7; tentative D call: TRBD1 (6 bases). The CDR3 is made up of 14 amino acids. The V end lost 7 bases, the J end lost 3 bases, and 16 bases lay between the germline ends. The germline gives CDR1 MDHEN, CDR2 SYDVKM. For the CDR3, the DNA is TGTGCCAGCAACCCCCCCGGGACAAGCTACGAGCAGTACTTC. Translated: CASNPPGTSYEQYF.

This rearrangement joins TRBV11-2 to TRBJ2-5; possibly TRBD2 for D (7 bases). The germline V gene encodes CDR1 SGHAT and CDR2 FQNNGV. This CDR3 has 13 amino acids. Trimming pared 5 bases from V and 5 bases from J, leaving 12 bases between. For the CDR3, the DNA is TGTGCCAGCAGCCGGGGGGCAGAGGAGACCCAGTACTTC. Its protein is CASSRGAEETQYF.

The chain couples TRBV2 to TRBJ1-2; weak D call: TRBD1 (6 bases). Trimming took 4 bases from V and 4 from J, leaving 10 bases between them. The CDR3 is 13 residues long. Germline V CDR1 and CDR2: SNHLY, FYNNEI. The CDR3 DNA sequence: TGTGCCAGCAGTGGACAGGCAGGCTATGGCTACACCTTC. It translates to CASSGQAGYGYTF.